This TCR beta chain was recovered during a study of T cells in Graves' hyperthyroidism and ophthalmopathy. Study-wide results and limits: In simple terms, a model built on 13 V-J features told ophthalmopathy apart from stable hyperthyroidism. Blood shared most expanded thyroid clonotypes above 0.001.

Ophthalmopathy cases scored 3 or more on the Clinical Activity Score and 4 or more on NOSPECS grade, with duration below 3 months. PBMCs were collected from a roughly 10 ml volume of fresh peripheral blood. Researchers took RNA transcripts and amplified the TCR beta CDR3 regions from them. The TCR CDR3 first-round RT-PCR relied on the HTBI primer set. TCRdb reprocessed the multiplex PCR reads via MiXCR and lists one record per CDR3 protein. The sample has more than 300,000 distinct CDR3 sequences; more than 12% are singletons. This clonotype showed up just once. Its antigen is still unknown. The specimen sequenced was blood. This TCR came from a woman aged 25 to 39 with Graves' ophthalmopathy.

The CDR3 nucleotides are TGTGCCAGCAGCCCATATAGCGGGGGGGCAGCAGAGACCCAGTACTTC. Translating gives CASSPYSGGAAETQYF. The chain links TRBV4-2 to TRBJ2-5, with TRBD2 matching over 11 bases. Germline loops: CDR1 LGHNA, CDR2 YNFKEQ. Trimming at V came to 4 bases and at J to 4 bases, leaving 8 bases not matched to a gene. The CDR3 covers 16 residues.